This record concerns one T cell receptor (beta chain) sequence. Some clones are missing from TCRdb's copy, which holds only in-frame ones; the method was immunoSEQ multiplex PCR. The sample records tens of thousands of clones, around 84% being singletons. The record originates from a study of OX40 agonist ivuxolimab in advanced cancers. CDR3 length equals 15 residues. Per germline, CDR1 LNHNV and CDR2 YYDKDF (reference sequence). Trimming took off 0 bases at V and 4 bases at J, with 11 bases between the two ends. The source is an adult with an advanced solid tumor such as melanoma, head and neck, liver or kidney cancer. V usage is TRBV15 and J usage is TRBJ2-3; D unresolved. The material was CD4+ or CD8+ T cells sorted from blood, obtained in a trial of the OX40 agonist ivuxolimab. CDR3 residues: CATSRDNRVADTQYF. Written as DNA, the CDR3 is TGTGCCACCAGCAGAGATAATCGGGTCGCAGATACGCAGTATTTT.